Below, 10 T cell receptor beta chains from the same sample are listed, as sequenced in a study of cytomegalovirus exposure and HLA in healthy donors. PCR employed 60 Vbeta and 13 Jbeta primers. Using immunoSEQ multiplex PCR, the repertoire was profiled, and TCRdb retains in-frame clones only, with some absent. Here the sample spans about 83,000 clones, about four fifths being singletons. The sequencing input was PBMCs. The origin of the receptors is a man between 60 and 75 years old in good health and CMV-seronegative.

In its sample, this clone was seen a few times. This CDR3 is CASSLSSASGNTIYF. DNA for the CDR3: TGTGCCAGCAGTTTATCGAGTGCCTCTGGAAACACCATATATTTT. The chain links TRBV27 to TRBJ1-3; D ambiguous. From germline, CDR1 is MNHEY and CDR2 SMNVEV (reference sequence). V dropped 0 bases and J dropped 0 bases, with 6 bases sitting between them. The CDR3 has 15 residues.

The chain recombines TRBV7-3 with TRBJ2-2; 7 nucleotides agree with TRBD1. From germline, CDR1 is SGHTA and CDR2 FQGTGA. CDR3 length: 15 amino acids. Trimming removed 5 bases from V and 3 bases from J; junction bases left unmatched: 6. CDR3 amino acids: CASSPDRADTGELFF. The CDR3 bases are TGTGCCAGCAGCCCCGACAGGGCCGACACCGGGGAGCTGTTTTTT.

The gene calls are TRBV2 and TRBJ2-2; 7 bases map to TRBD1. V was pared by 5 bases and J by 5 bases, with 2 bases of the junction left unmatched. Germline-derived CDR1 and CDR2 are SNHLY and FYNNEI. The CDR3 loop spans 13 amino acids. This chain's CDR3 is CASSNRGTGELFF. CDR3 DNA sequence: TGTGCCAGCAGTAACAGGGGAACCGGGGAGCTGTTTTTT.

The V gene is TRBV9, the J gene TRBJ1-4, with D hard to call. CDR1 SGDLS and CDR2 YYNGEE come from the germline V gene. The CDR3 consists of 14 residues. Trimming cost V 2 bases and J 8 bases, with 13 bases left between them. The DNA for the CDR3 is TGTGCCAGCAGCGTCACGGCGTACGGGGAAAAACTGTTTTTT. Protein: CASSVTAYGEKLFF.

This chain connects TRBV6-1 to TRBJ1-2; 8 bases are a match to TRBD1. CDR3 length equals 14 residues. The ends lost 6 bases at V and 3 bases at J; junction bases unmatched: 6. Germline-derived CDR1 and CDR2 are MNHNS and SASEGT. The CDR3 spells CASRKTGADYGYTF. In DNA form, the CDR3 reads TGTGCCAGCAGGAAGACAGGGGCCGACTATGGCTACACCTTC.

The sample holds a few counts of this clone. V usage is TRBV29-1 and J usage is TRBJ1-1; D is possibly TRBD1 (5 bases). The CDR3 runs 13 residues. Per the germline V gene, CDR1 is SQVTM and CDR2 is ANQGSEA. V lost 1 base, J lost 4 bases, and 10 bases lay in between. The CDR3 coding sequence is TGCAGCGTTGAAGGGGGCGATGGCACTGAAGCTTTCTTT. This encodes CSVEGGDGTEAFF. Together with reference TRBV29-1 and TRBJ1-1, the CDR3 gives the full variable domain: SAVISQKPSRDICQRGTSLTIQCQVDSQVTMMFWYRQQPGQSLTLIATANQGSEATYESGFVIDKFPISRPNLTFSTLTVSNMSPEDSSIYLCSVEGGDGTEAFFGQGTRLTVV.

The genes are TRBV7-6 and TRBJ1-1; weak D call: TRBD1 (6 bases). The CDR3 has 13 residues. CDR1 is SGHVS, CDR2 FNYEAQ, per germline. V was trimmed by 8 bases and J by 0 bases, leaving 10 bases between them. The CDR3 loop reads CASVGTLNTEAFF. The CDR3 DNA sequence: TGTGCCAGCGTGGGGACATTGAACACTGAAGCTTTCTTT.

This chain connects TRBV5-1 to TRBJ2-7; D possibly corresponds to TRBD1 (6 bases). V was clipped by 4 bases and J by 0 bases, with 23 bases between them. Per germline, CDR1 SGHRS and CDR2 YFSETQ. The CDR3 covers 18 residues. DNA for the CDR3: TGCGCCAGCAGCACTAAACCGGGACACTCAAACCGCTCCTACGAGCAGTACTTC. Amino acids: CASSTKPGHSNRSYEQYF.

The rearrangement joins TRBV5-1 to TRBJ2-6; TRBD1 is a possible D gene (5 bases). V lost 3 bases and J lost 0, with 16 bases in between. Germline CDR1 and CDR2: SGHRS and YFSETQ. The length of the CDR3 is 18 residues. CDR3 protein: CASSSHGATASGANVLTF. DNA for the CDR3: TGCGCCAGCAGCTCCCACGGCGCGACAGCCTCTGGGGCCAACGTCCTGACTTTC.

V and J are TRBV13 and TRBJ2-5; D is perhaps TRBD1 (5 bases). CDR1 is PRHDT and CDR2 is FYEKMQ in the germline V gene (reference sequence). V lost 1 base and J 5 bases, leaving 20 bases between the germline ends. The CDR3 has 17 amino acids. The CDR3 protein is CASSLATGLGLGETQYF. The DNA of the CDR3 is TGTGCCAGCAGCTTAGCCACCGGGCTGGGGCTCGGGGAGACCCAGTACTTC.